These 27 T cell receptor beta chains share one sample of origin, sequenced in a study of T cells after yellow fever vaccination. TCRdb ran MiXCR on the 5' RACE reads and lists one entry per CDR3 protein. The sample shows tens of thousands of distinct CDR3 sequences, 6.5% to 9% of them seen only once. This sample comprised CD8+ T cells sorted from PBMCs, obtained 15 days after the yellow fever booster vaccination. The receptor set was obtained from a young man who received the YFV17D yellow fever vaccine.

At least ten counts were recorded for this clonotype. The V call is TRBV5-5, the J call TRBJ2-1, with D perhaps TRBD1 (5 bases). This CDR3 has 17 amino acids. Germline loops: CDR1 SGHKS, CDR2 YYEKEE (reference sequence). Trimming took 0 bases from V and 8 from J, leaving 21 bases between them. DNA of the CDR3: TGTGCCAGCAGCTTGGCAACAGGAGCGACATACGGAGATGAGCAGTTCTTC. Translation: CASSLATGATYGDEQFF.

This clonotype was recorded many times. J is TRBJ2-7 and V is TRBV6-2 or TRBV6-3; 9 bases align to TRBD2. This CDR3 has 14 amino acids. The trim removed 6 bases at V and 6 bases at J, leaving 9 bases unmatched. The germline V gene has CDR1 MNHEY and CDR2 SVGEGT. The CDR3 bases are TGTGCCAGCAGCCTTAGCGGGAGTAGCTCCGAGCAGTACTTC. The encoded protein is CASSLSGSSSEQYF.

This clonotype appeared a few times. The CDR3 nucleotides read TGTGCCAGCAGCCCGCGGGACAGGGGAGGAGGGGAGACCCAGTACTTC. Its translation is CASSPRDRGGGETQYF. The chain uses TRBV7-2 and TRBJ2-5, with 10 nucleotides matching TRBD1. Germline V gives CDR1 SGHTA, CDR2 FQGNSA. J gave up 5 bases and V 5 bases, and 11 bases lay outside the gene matches. This CDR3 has 16 residues.

This clonotype occurred many times. This chain connects TRBV27 to TRBJ2-1; 7 bases align to TRBD1. The CDR3 runs to 16 residues. V lost 3 bases, J lost 4 bases, and 9 bases stayed unmatched. The V gene's germline CDR1 is MNHEY and CDR2 SMNVEV (reference sequence). CDR3 sequence reads: CASSLIGGRLYNEQFF. In nucleotides, the CDR3 is TGTGCCAGCAGTTTGATAGGGGGCAGGCTATACAATGAGCAGTTCTTC.

This clonotype was detected ten times or more. This chain uses TRBV28 with TRBJ1-1; possibly TRBD1 for D (5 bases). CDR1 and CDR2 from the germline V gene are MDHEN and SYDVKM. Trimming stripped 3 bases from V and 4 bases from J, with 9 bases between. This CDR3 is built from 13 residues. This CDR3 reads CASSLGGVTEAFF. The CDR3 nucleotides read TGTGCCAGCAGTTTGGGGGGGGTCACTGAAGCTTTCTTT.

This clonotype was detected a few times. This CDR3 is CASSIDRTGNTEAFF. CDR3 in DNA: TGTGCCAGTAGTATAGACCGGACAGGGAACACTGAAGCTTTCTTT. The chain uses TRBV19 and TRBJ1-1; 7 positions agree with TRBD1. Unmatched junction bases numbered 2, after V lost 0 bases and J lost 1 base. This CDR3 comprises 15 residues. Germline loops: CDR1 LNHDA, CDR2 SQIVND (reference sequence).

This clonotype has a count of ten or more. The V call is TRBV9, the J call TRBJ2-1, with 14 bases aligning to TRBD2. Trimming took 4 bases from V and 6 from J; bases not matched to a gene: 6. There are 16 residues in the CDR3. Germline CDR1 is SGDLS and CDR2 is YYNGEE. CDR3 loop: CASSPGTSGSFNEQFF. The CDR3 coding sequence is TGTGCCAGCAGCCCGGGGACTAGCGGGAGTTTCAATGAGCAGTTCTTC.

The V and J genes are TRBV11-2 and TRBJ2-1, with a weak D call TRBD2 (6 bases). V was shortened by 6 bases and J by 2 bases, with 14 bases between the two germline ends. This CDR3 contains 15 residues. Looked up from germline, CDR1 is SGHAT and CDR2 is FQNNGV. The CDR3 coding sequence is TGTGCCAGCAGTTCCCGTGGAGGGGCCTACAATGAGCAGTTCTTC. It yields the protein CASSSRGGAYNEQFF.

This clonotype was observed at least ten times. The chain recombines TRBV6-2 or TRBV6-3 with TRBJ2-7; TRBD2 is a possible D gene (6 bases). CDR1 MNHEY and CDR2 SVGEGT come from the germline V gene. Between the trimmed V and J ends, which lost 7 bases and 2 bases, there was a span of 9 bases. This CDR3 contains 12 residues. CDR3 nucleotides: TGTGCCAGCACTGCGGGGACCTACGAGCAGTACTTC. Translating it yields CASTAGTYEQYF.

This clonotype was counted many times. The rearrangement joins TRBV2 to TRBJ2-1; D not certain. The germline V and J ends were trimmed by 5 bases and 0 bases, with 8 bases remaining between them. The CDR3 is made up of 14 amino acids. Germline V lookup: CDR1 SNHLY, CDR2 FYNNEI. The CDR3 is CASSMESSYNEQFF. The CDR3 DNA reads TGTGCCAGCAGTATGGAAAGCTCCTACAATGAGCAGTTCTTC. The full variable domain, completed using reference TRBV2 and TRBJ2-1, is EPEVTQTPSHQVTQMGQEVILRCVPISNHLYFYWYRQILGQKVEFLVSFYNNEISEKSEIFDDQFSVERPDGSNFTLKIRSTKLEDSAMYFCASSMESSYNEQFFGPGTRLTVL.

To note about this clonotype: This sequence may be a read error, since a much larger clone differs from it by one base. V usage is TRBV7-6 and J usage is TRBJ2-3; weak D call: TRBD2 (5 bases). Germline-derived CDR1 and CDR2 are SGHVS and FNYEAQ. The CDR3 is 17 amino acids. V was cut by 7 bases and J by 4 bases, with 24 bases left in between. The CDR3 protein is CASTQRLTPATADTQYF. The CDR3 region has the DNA TGTGCCAGCACCCAACGACTAACACCAGCTACAGCAGATACGCAGTATTTT.

Many counts were recorded for this clonotype. This chain uses TRBV28 with TRBJ2-1, with D possibly TRBD2 on 5 matching bases. From germline, CDR1 is MDHEN and CDR2 SYDVKM. Trimming left V 8 bases short and J 4 bases short, with 18 bases between. The CDR3 consists of 15 residues. CDR3 loop: CASVDSSSRYNEQFF. DNA of the CDR3: TGTGCCAGCGTAGACTCTAGCTCGCGATACAATGAGCAGTTCTTC.

The rearrangement joins TRBV27 to TRBJ1-6, with 7 bases fitting TRBD1. CDR1 is MNHEY and CDR2 is SMNVEV in the germline V gene (reference sequence). With 7 bases clipped from V and 6 bases from J, the junction kept 6 bases outside the gene matches. The CDR3 has 14 residues. The CDR3, as DNA: TGTGCCAGCACCTTCAAGGGGGCTAATTCACCCCTCCACTTT. It codes for CASTFKGANSPLHF.

The table lists this clonotype with many counts. J is TRBJ2-7 and V is TRBV12-3 or TRBV12-4; D is ambiguous. The CDR3 covers 12 residues. V was cut by 4 bases and J by 0 bases, with 4 bases left in between. CDR3 bases: TGTGCCAGCAGTTGGGACTCCTACGAGCAGTACTTC. The encoded protein is CASSWDSYEQYF.

This clonotype was found many times. V gene TRBV6-1 combines with J gene TRBJ2-7; 10 bases are a match to TRBD2. In germline, CDR1 is MNHNS, CDR2 SASEGT. CDR3 length: 14 residues. V lost 7 bases, J lost 4 bases, and 7 bases stayed unmatched. The CDR3 DNA sequence: TGTGCCAGCACATCTAGCGGGAGATTATACGAGCAGTACTTC. This sequence encodes CASTSSGRLYEQYF.

This clonotype occurred many times. J is TRBJ1-2 and V is TRBV20-1; D is ambiguous. CDR1 is DFQATT and CDR2 is SNEGSKA in the germline V gene (reference sequence). V lost 5 bases, J lost 0 bases, and 7 bases lay in between. The CDR3 totals 12 residues. This CDR3 is CSAEAPNYGYTF. DNA of the CDR3: TGCAGTGCTGAGGCGCCTAACTATGGCTACACCTTC.

This clonotype was counted ten times or more. The rearrangement links TRBV6-2 or TRBV6-3 to TRBJ2-1; 8 positions agree with TRBD2. After removal of 7 bases from V and 7 bases from J, the junction contained 9 bases not matched to a gene. The CDR3 runs to 14 residues. CDR1 is MNHEY, CDR2 SVGEGT, per germline. This CDR3 is CASKPAGVWNEQFF. DNA for the CDR3: TGTGCCAGCAAACCAGCGGGAGTCTGGAATGAGCAGTTCTTC.

This clonotype was detected many times. This rearrangement joins TRBV27 to TRBJ2-1; 11 bases fit TRBD2. The CDR3 covers 15 residues. The germline CDR1 and CDR2 sequences are MNHEY and SMNVEV (reference sequence). J was trimmed by 5 bases and V by 5 bases; bases with no gene match: 5. The CDR3 nucleotides are TGTGCCAGCAGTGCGGGACTAGCGGCAAACAATGAGCAGTTCTTC. Translating gives CASSAGLAANNEQFF.

In this sample, this clonotype turned up many times. The chain combines TRBV27 with TRBJ2-1; 10 nucleotides match TRBD2. From germline, CDR1 is MNHEY and CDR2 SMNVEV (reference sequence). The CDR3 consists of 15 residues. V dropped 2 bases and J dropped 7; count of bases not matched to a gene: 5. The CDR3 sequence: CASSLLAGAQNEQFF. In DNA, the CDR3 is TGTGCCAGCAGTTTACTAGCGGGAGCCCAAAATGAGCAGTTCTTC.

There are many counts of this clonotype. This chain links TRBV2 with TRBJ1-3; D is unclear. The V end lost 2 bases, the J end lost 4 bases, and 9 bases lay between the germline ends. This CDR3 comprises 14 residues. Germline V gene lookup returns CDR1 SNHLY and CDR2 FYNNEI. CDR3 coding DNA: TGTGCCAGCAGTGAACACCAAACGGGAAACACCATATATTTT. Its protein product is CASSEHQTGNTIYF. Full variable domain (outside the CDR3, taken from reference TRBV2 and TRBJ1-3): EPEVTQTPSHQVTQMGQEVILRCVPISNHLYFYWYRQILGQKVEFLVSFYNNEISEKSEIFDDQFSVERPDGSNFTLKIRSTKLEDSAMYFCASSEHQTGNTIYFGEGSWLTVV.

This clonotype has a count of ten or more. V usage is TRBV19 and J usage is TRBJ2-7, with 7 nucleotides matching TRBD2. Germline trimming cut 10 bases from V and 6 bases from J; bases unmatched to any gene: 12. In germline, CDR1 is LNHDA, CDR2 SQIVND (reference sequence). This CDR3 spans 13 amino acids. Here the CDR3 DNA reads TGTGCCACCTCAGGGAGCGGGGATCGCGAGCAGTACTTC. Translated: CATSGSGDREQYF.

This clonotype was recorded at least ten times. V is TRBV5-1 and J is TRBJ2-7, with TRBD2 matching 13 bases. CDR3 length: 17 amino acids. CDR1 SGHRS and CDR2 YFSETQ come from the germline V gene. V lost 3 bases, J lost 0 bases, and 6 bases stayed unmatched. The CDR3 sequence is CASSSTGLAGSSYEQYF. Here the CDR3 DNA reads TGCGCCAGCAGCTCGACGGGACTAGCGGGGAGCTCCTACGAGCAGTACTTC.

Points on this clonotype: A much larger clone lies a single base off, so this may be a read error. The J gene is TRBJ2-3, the V gene TRBV29-1; tentatively, D is TRBD2 (6 bases). In germline, CDR1 is SQVTM, CDR2 ANQGSEA. The length of the CDR3 is 13 residues. The CDR3 bases are TGCGGCGTTGACGGGAGCGTGACAGATACGCAGTATTTT. It specifies CGVDGSVTDTQYF.

This clonotype was recorded many times. This rearrangement joins TRBV24-1 to TRBJ2-1, with D possibly TRBD1 on 6 matching bases. The CDR3 has 12 amino acids. Germline values: CDR1 KGHDR, CDR2 SFDVKD. Trimming stripped 7 bases from V and 4 bases from J, with 7 bases between. The CDR3 protein is CATSQGYNEQFF. Written as DNA, the CDR3 is TGTGCCACCAGCCAGGGGTACAATGAGCAGTTCTTC.

V gene TRBV4-2 combines with J gene TRBJ2-1; 9 bases align to TRBD2. Germline V gene data show CDR1 as LGHNA and CDR2 as YNFKEQ. This CDR3 has 17 amino acids. V was pared by 3 bases and J by 9 bases, with 15 bases of the junction left unmatched. Here the CDR3 reads CASSQSYVSGRFLEQFF. The CDR3 DNA sequence: TGTGCCAGCAGCCAGTCTTACGTCAGCGGGAGGTTTCTTGAGCAGTTCTTC.

The table lists this clonotype with a count of one. One junction end does not reproduce the germline sequence, and a read error may be involved. The rearrangement uses TRBV20-1 and TRBJ2-3; a possible D gene is TRBD2 (7 bases). Germline V gene lookup returns CDR1 DFQATT and CDR2 SNEGSKA (reference sequence). The CDR3 sequence is 19 residues long. The CDR3 here is CSAVDTSQGSSGGTDMQYF. The CDR3 DNA follows: TGCAGTGCCGTCGACACTTCACAGGGATCTAGCGGAGGCACAGATATGCAGTATTTT.

This clonotype rates as medium-sized (0.01 to 0.1%). The rearrangement links TRBV27 to TRBJ1-1; possible D gene TRBD1, 6 bases. There are 16 residues in the CDR3. Trimming removed 3 bases at V and 5 bases at J, with 19 bases between. Germline CDR1 and CDR2: MNHEY and SMNVEV (reference sequence). This CDR3 is CASSFFRTASTTEAFF. CDR3 nucleotide sequence: TGTGCCAGCAGTTTTTTTAGGACAGCCAGTACAACTGAAGCTTTCTTT.